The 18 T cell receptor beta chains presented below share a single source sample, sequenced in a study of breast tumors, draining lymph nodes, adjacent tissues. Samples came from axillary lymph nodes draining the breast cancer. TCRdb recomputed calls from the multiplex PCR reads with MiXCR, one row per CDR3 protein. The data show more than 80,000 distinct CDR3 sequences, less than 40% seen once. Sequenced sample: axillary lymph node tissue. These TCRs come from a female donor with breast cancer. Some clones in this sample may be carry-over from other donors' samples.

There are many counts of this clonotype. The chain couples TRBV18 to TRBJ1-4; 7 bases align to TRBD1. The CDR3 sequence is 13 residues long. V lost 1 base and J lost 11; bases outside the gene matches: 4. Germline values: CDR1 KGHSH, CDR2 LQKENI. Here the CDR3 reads CASSPRQGGKLFF. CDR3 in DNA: TGTGCCAGCTCACCACGACAGGGAGGGAAACTGTTTTTT.

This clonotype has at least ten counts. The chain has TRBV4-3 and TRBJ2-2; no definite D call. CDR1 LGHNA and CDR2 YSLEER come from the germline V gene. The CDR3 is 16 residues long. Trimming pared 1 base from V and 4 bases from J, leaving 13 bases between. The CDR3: CASSQAKRRLTGELFF. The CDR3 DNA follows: TGCGCCAGCAGCCAAGCGAAGAGAAGGCTCACCGGGGAGCTGTTTTTT.

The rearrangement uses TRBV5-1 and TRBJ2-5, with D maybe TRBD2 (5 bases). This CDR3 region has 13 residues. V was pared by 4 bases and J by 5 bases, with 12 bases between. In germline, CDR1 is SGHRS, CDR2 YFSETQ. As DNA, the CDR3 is TGCGCCAGCAGCCTCACCGGGGAGGAGACCCAGTACTTC. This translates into CASSLTGEETQYF.

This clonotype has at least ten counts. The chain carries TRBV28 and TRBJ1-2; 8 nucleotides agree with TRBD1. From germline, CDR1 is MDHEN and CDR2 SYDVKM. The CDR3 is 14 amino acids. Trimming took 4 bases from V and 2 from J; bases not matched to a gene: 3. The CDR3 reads CASSWGQENYGYTF. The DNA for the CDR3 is TGTGCCAGCAGTTGGGGACAGGAAAACTATGGCTACACCTTC.

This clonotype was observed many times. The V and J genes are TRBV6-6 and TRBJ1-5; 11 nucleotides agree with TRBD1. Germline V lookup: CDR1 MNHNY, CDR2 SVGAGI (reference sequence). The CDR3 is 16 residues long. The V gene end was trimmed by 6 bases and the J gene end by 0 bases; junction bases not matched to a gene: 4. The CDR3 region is CASSPDRGLSNQPQHF. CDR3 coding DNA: TGTGCCAGCAGCCCGGACAGGGGGCTTAGCAATCAGCCCCAGCATTTT.

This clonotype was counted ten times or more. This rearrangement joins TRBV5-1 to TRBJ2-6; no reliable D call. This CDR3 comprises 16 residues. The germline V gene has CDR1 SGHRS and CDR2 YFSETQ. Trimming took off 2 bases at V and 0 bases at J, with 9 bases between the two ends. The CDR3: CASSLAASSGANVLTF. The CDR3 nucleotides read TGCGCCAGCAGCTTAGCTGCCTCCTCTGGGGCCAACGTCCTGACTTTC.

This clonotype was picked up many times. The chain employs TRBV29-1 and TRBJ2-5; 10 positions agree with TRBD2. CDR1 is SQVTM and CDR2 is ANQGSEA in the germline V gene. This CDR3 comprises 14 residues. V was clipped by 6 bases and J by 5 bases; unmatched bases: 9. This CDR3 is CSVPQRGGGETQYF. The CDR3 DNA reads TGCAGCGTCCCGCAGCGGGGGGGCGGGGAGACCCAGTACTTC.

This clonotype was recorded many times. CDR3 nucleotide sequence: TGTGCCAGTAGTTATATCCCCGGAAACACCATATATTTT. Its translation: CASSYIPGNTIYF. The J gene is TRBJ1-3, the V gene TRBV19; D unclear. Deletions cut 5 bases from V and 4 bases from J, with 9 bases between. Germline lookup yields CDR1 LNHDA and CDR2 SQIVND (reference sequence). The CDR3 contains 13 residues.

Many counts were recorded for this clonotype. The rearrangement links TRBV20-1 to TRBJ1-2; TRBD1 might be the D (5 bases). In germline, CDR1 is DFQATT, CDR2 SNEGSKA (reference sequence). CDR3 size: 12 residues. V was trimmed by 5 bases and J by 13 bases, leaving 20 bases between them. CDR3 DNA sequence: TGCAGTGCTGCGGAGGGGAGCCTAGGGTCCACCTTC. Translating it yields CSAAEGSLGSTF.

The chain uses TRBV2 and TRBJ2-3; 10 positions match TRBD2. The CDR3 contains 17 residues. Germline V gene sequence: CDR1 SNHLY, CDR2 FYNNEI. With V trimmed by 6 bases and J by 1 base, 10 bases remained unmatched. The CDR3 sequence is CASSLDFLAGGTDTQYF. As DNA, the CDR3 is TGTGCCAGCAGCTTAGACTTCCTAGCGGGGGGCACAGATACGCAGTATTTT.

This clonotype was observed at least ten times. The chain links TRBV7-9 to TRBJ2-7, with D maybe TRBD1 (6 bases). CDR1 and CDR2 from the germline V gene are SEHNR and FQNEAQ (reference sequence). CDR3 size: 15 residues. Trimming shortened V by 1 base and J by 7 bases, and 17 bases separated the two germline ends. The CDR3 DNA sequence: TGTGCCAGCAGCTTAGGACAGGACCTGCCGAGGGAGCAGTACTTC. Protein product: CASSLGQDLPREQYF.

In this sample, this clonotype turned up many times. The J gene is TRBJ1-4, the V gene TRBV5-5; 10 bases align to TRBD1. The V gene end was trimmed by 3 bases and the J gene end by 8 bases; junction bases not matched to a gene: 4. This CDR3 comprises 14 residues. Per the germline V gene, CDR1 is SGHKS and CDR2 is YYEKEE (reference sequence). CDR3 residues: CASSSDRGGEKLFF. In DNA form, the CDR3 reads TGTGCCAGCAGCTCGGACAGGGGGGGCGAAAAACTGTTTTTT.

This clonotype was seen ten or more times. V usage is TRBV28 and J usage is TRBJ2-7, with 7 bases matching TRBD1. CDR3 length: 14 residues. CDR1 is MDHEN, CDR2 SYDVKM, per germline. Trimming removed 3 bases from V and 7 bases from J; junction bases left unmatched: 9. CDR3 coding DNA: TGTGCCAGCAGTTTCGGGCAGGGGGACGGGGAGCAGTACTTC. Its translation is CASSFGQGDGEQYF.

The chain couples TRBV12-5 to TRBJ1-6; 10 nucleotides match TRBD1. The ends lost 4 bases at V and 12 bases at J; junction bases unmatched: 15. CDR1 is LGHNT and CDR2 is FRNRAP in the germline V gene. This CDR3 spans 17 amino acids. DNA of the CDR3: TGTGCTAGTGGTTCAACCAATGGACAGGGGGAAGTTCAACCCCTCCACTTT. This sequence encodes CASGSTNGQGEVQPLHF.

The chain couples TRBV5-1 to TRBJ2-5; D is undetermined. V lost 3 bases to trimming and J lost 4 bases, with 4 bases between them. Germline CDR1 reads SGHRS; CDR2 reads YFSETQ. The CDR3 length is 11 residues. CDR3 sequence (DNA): TGCGCCAGCAGCTATTCAGAGACCCAGTACTTC. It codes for CASSYSETQYF.

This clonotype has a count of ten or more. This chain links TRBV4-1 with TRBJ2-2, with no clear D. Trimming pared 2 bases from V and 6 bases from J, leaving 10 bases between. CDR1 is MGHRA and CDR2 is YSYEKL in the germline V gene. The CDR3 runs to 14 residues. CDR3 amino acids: CASSQRILAGELFF. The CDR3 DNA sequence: TGCGCCAGCAGCCAAAGGATCTTAGCCGGGGAGCTGTTTTTT.

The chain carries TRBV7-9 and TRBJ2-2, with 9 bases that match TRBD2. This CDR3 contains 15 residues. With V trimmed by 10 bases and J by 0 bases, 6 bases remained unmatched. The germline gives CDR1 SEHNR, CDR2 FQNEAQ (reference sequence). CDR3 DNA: TGTGCCACAGCGCGGGGGGGCCCGAACACCGGGGAGCTGTTTTTT. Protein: CATARGGPNTGELFF. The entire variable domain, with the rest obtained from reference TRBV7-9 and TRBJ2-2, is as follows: DTGVSQNPRHKITKRGQNVTFRCDPISEHNRLYWYRQTLGQGPEFLTYFQNEAQLEKSRLLSDRFSAERPKGSFSTLEIQRTEQGDSAMYLCATARGGPNTGELFFGEGSRLTVL.

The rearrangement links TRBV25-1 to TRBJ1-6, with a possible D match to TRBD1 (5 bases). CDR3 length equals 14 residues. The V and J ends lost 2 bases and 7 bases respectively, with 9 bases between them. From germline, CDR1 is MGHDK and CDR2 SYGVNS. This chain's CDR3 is CASSEGTVNSPLHF. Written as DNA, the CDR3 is TGTGCCAGCAGTGAAGGGACGGTGAATTCACCCCTCCACTTT. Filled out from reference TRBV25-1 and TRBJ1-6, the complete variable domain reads EADIYQTPRYLVIGTGKKITLECSQTMGHDKMYWYQQDPGMELHLIHYSYGVNSTEKGDLSSESTVSRIRTEHFPLTLESARPSHTSQYLCASSEGTVNSPLHFGNGTRLTVT.